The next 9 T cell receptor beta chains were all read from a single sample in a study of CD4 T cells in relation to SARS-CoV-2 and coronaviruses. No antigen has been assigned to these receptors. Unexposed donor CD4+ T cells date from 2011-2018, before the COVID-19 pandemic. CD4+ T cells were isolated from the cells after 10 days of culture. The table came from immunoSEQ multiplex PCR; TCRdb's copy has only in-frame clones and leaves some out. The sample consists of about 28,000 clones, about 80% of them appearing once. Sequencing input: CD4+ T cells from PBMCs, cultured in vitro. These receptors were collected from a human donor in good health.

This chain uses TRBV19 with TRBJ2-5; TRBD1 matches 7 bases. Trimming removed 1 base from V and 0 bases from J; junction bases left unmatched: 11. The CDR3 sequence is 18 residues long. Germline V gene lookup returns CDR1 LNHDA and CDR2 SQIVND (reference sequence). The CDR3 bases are TGTGCCAGTAGTATAGGTGGGAATGGACAGGCGTACCAAGAGACCCAGTACTTC. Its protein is CASSIGGNGQAYQETQYF.

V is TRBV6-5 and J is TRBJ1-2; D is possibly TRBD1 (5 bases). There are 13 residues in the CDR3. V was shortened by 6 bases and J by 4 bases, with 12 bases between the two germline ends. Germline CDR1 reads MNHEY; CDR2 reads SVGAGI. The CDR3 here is CASRRDRGYGYTF. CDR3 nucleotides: TGTGCCAGCAGGCGGGACCGAGGCTATGGCTACACCTTC.

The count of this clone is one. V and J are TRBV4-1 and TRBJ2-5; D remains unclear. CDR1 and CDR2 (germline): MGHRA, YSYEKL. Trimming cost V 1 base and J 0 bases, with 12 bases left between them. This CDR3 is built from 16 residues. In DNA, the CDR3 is TGCGCCAGCAGCCAAGTCCAGGCGCCGTACCAAGAGACCCAGTACTTC. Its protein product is CASSQVQAPYQETQYF.

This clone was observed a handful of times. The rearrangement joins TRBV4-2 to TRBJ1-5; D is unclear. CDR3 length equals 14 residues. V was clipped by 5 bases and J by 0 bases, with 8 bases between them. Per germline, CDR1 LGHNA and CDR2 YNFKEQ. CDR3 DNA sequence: TGTGCCAGCAGCGAACAATTTAGCAATCAGCCCCAGCATTTT. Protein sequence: CASSEQFSNQPQHF.

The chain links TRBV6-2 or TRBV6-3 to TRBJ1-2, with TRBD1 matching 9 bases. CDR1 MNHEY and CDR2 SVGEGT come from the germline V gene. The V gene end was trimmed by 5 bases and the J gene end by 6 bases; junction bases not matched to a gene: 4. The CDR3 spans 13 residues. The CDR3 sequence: CASSQTGGHGYTF. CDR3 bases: TGTGCCAGCAGTCAAACAGGGGGCCATGGCTACACCTTC.

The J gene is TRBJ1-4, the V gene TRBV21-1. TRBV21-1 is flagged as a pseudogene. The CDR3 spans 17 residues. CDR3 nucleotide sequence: TGTGCCAGCTCCGGTGCCAGTGACTTTGCAACTAATGAAAAACTGTTTTTT. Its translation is CASSGASDFATNEKLFF.

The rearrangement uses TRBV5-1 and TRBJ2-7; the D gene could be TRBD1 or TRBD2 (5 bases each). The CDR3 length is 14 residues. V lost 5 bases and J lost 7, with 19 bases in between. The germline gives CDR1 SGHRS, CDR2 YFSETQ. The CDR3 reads CASRAGDAPREQYF. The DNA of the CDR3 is TGCGCCAGCAGAGCCGGGGACGCCCCTCGGGAGCAGTACTTC.

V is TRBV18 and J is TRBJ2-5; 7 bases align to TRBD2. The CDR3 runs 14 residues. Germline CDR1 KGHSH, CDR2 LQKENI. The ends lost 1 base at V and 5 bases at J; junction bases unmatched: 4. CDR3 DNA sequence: TGTGCCAGCTCACCACAGGGAGGGGAGGAGACCCAGTACTTC. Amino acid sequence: CASSPQGGEETQYF.

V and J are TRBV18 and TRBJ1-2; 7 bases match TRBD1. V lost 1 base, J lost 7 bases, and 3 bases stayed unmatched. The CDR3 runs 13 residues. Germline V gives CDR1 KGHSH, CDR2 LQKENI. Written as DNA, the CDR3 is TGTGCCAGCTCACCACAGGGGGCGACTGGCTACACCTTC. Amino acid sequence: CASSPQGATGYTF.